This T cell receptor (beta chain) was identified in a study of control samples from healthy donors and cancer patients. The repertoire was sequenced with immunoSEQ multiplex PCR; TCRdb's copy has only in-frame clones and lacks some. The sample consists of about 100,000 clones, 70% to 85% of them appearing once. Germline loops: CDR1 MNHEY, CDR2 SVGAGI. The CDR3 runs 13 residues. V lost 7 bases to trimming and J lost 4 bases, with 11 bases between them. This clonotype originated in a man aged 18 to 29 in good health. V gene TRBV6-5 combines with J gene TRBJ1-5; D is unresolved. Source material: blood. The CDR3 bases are TGTGCCAGCAAGGAGGTACTAAATCAGCCCCAGCATTTT. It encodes CASKEVLNQPQHF.